This TCR beta chain was recovered during a study of technical replicates of blood from a few donors. The protocol was immunoSEQ multiplex PCR, while the TCRdb copy is restricted to in-frame clones and leaves out a portion. The sample lists around 84,000 clones, 98% occurring once. Input material: T cells isolated from PBMCs. This TCR was recovered from a human donor in good health.

CDR3 amino acids: CASSLSSYNEQFF. CDR3 bases: TGTGCCAGCAGTCTAAGCTCCTACAATGAGCAGTTCTTC. The chain recombines TRBV27 with TRBJ2-1, with no clear D. The CDR3 sequence is 13 residues long. Per the germline V gene, CDR1 is MNHEY and CDR2 is SMNVEV (reference sequence). The V end was cut by 5 bases, the J end by 0 bases, with 5 bases between.